The present T cell receptor beta chain was sequenced within a study of T cell responses to AZD1222 COVID-19 vaccine. This CDR3 has 18 amino acids. Per the germline V gene, CDR1 is SGHAT and CDR2 is FQNNGV. V dropped 6 bases and J dropped 0; count of bases not matched to a gene: 12. Libraries were prepared by immunoSEQ multiplex PCR; TCRdb keeps only in-frame clonotypes and omits some of them. The sample yields about 120,000 clones, over 80% seen once. The sample consisted of peripheral blood, taken on day 0 of AZD1222 vaccination. This receptor was taken from an adult in good health. V usage is TRBV11-2 and J usage is TRBJ2-3; 10 nucleotides match TRBD1. CDR3 bases: TGTGCCAGCAGACGAAGGGACAGGGGACGCTTGAGCACAGATACGCAGTATTTT. Its protein is CASRRRDRGRLSTDTQYF.